The 9 T cell receptor beta chains listed next were all sequenced from one sample in a study of T cell responses to AZD1222 COVID-19 vaccine. Assay: immunoSEQ multiplex PCR; the TCRdb copy retains only in-frame clones and omits some. This sample has about 150,000 clones, with 85% to 95% found just once. The sequenced sample was peripheral blood, obtained on day 0 of AZD1222 vaccination. The receptors were gathered from an adult in good health.

The rearrangement uses TRBV27 and TRBJ1-5, with TRBD1 matching over 10 bases. V shed 3 bases, J shed 7 bases, and the junction held 6 bases outside the gene matches. CDR3 length: 15 amino acids. Germline CDR1 reads MNHEY; CDR2 reads SMNVEV (reference sequence). DNA of the CDR3: TGTGCCAGCAGTTTGACAGGGGGCCCCAGGCAGCCCCAGCATTTT. Its translation is CASSLTGGPRQPQHF.

V usage is TRBV6-2 or TRBV6-3 and J usage is TRBJ1-2; D remains ambiguous. Germline CDR1 reads MNHEY; CDR2 reads SVGEGT. The CDR3 runs 14 residues. V was shortened by 0 bases and J by 2 bases, with 7 bases between the two germline ends. The CDR3 loop reads CASSYSELNYGYTF. The DNA of the CDR3 is TGTGCCAGCAGTTACTCCGAGCTAAACTATGGCTACACCTTC.

The chain carries TRBV19 and TRBJ1-5; possible D gene TRBD1, 5 bases. Trimming removed 6 bases from V and 5 bases from J, with 8 bases in between. CDR1 is LNHDA and CDR2 is SQIVND in the germline V gene (reference sequence). This CDR3 contains 12 residues. DNA for the CDR3: TGTGCCAGTAGGCAGGGTCATCAGCCCCAGCATTTT. It encodes CASRQGHQPQHF.

The chain has TRBV19 and TRBJ1-2; 10 nucleotides line up with TRBD1. Germline V gene data show CDR1 as LNHDA and CDR2 as SQIVND (reference sequence). Unmatched junction bases numbered 8, after V lost 7 bases and J lost 3 bases. This CDR3 spans 15 amino acids. The CDR3: CASTRTGGPDYGYTF. CDR3 DNA: TGTGCCAGTACCCGGACAGGGGGACCCGACTATGGCTACACCTTC.

This chain links TRBV4-1 with TRBJ1-4; D unclear. The CDR3 sequence is 18 residues long. Germline V lookup: CDR1 MGHRA, CDR2 YSYEKL. The ends were cut back, 5 bases at V and 3 bases at J, with 22 bases in the middle. The DNA of the CDR3 is TGCGCCAGCAGCACCCGTCGTCCTACCTGGCCCCCTAATGAAAAACTGTTTTTT. Translation gives CASSTRRPTWPPNEKLFF.

In its sample, this clone was seen a few times. In nucleotides, the CDR3 is TGTGCCAGAAGCTGCGGGACTAGCGGGACCTCCTACGAGCAGTACTTC. Protein: CARSCGTSGTSYEQYF. This chain uses TRBV5-3 with TRBJ2-7, with 13 positions matching TRBD2. TRBV5-3 is placed among ORFs of uncertain function. There are 16 residues in the CDR3. V shed 3 bases, J shed 0 bases, and the junction held 3 bases outside the gene matches.

This sequence joins TRBV30 and TRBJ1-2; the match to TRBD1 covers 10 bases. After removal of 2 bases from V and 5 bases from J, the junction contained 2 bases not matched to a gene. This CDR3 has 13 amino acids. CDR1 and CDR2 (germline): GTSNPN, SVGIG (reference sequence). As DNA, the CDR3 is TGTGCCTGGAGTAGGACAGGGGGTTATGGCTACACCTTC. Translating it yields CAWSRTGGYGYTF.

The rearrangement links TRBV25-1 to TRBJ2-2; D remains unclear. V lost 4 bases and J 3 bases, leaving 9 bases between the germline ends. CDR3 length: 14 amino acids. From germline, CDR1 is MGHDK and CDR2 SYGVNS. The CDR3 sequence is CASSGQLDTGELFF. In DNA form, the CDR3 reads TGTGCCAGCAGTGGCCAACTCGACACCGGGGAGCTGTTTTTT. Based on the CDR3 plus reference TRBV25-1 and TRBJ2-2, the full variable domain is EADIYQTPRYLVIGTGKKITLECSQTMGHDKMYWYQQDPGMELHLIHYSYGVNSTEKGDLSSESTVSRIRTEHFPLTLESARPSHTSQYLCASSGQLDTGELFFGEGSRLTVL.

The chain joins TRBV27 to TRBJ2-1; D is ambiguous. Trimming cost V 5 bases and J 3 bases, with 8 bases left between them. Germline CDR1 and CDR2: MNHEY and SMNVEV (reference sequence). The CDR3 is 13 residues long. The CDR3 DNA follows: TGTGCCAGCAGTGCCCTGGACTACAATGAGCAGTTCTTC. Residues: CASSALDYNEQFF.